These 20 T cell receptor beta chains originate from one sample sequenced in a study of human T cells and chemical hapten exposure (dated by TCRdb to the early 2020s). The sample's time point label is to be understood as: patch test 3, about 24 weeks after DPC sensitization. The treatment or condition label corresponds to: therapeutic diphenylcyclopropenone sensitization with weekly scalp DPC. The method behind the library was RACE. For sequencing, a NextSeq 500 was employed. The raw public reads went through TCRdb reprocessing: fastp at Q25, MiXCR clone calling, in-frame beta chains kept. A single entry per CDR3 protein holds the most common genes and DNA from its merged rows. The sample table contains about 160,000 distinct CDR3 sequences; only one count was recorded for roughly 26% of them. Of the sample, around 2.3% falls within the top ten clones. The specimen was whole blood, collected in connection with sensitization to the hapten diphenylcyclopropenone (DPC). The receptor source for this set is a woman younger than 35 with alopecia areata. Some clones in this sample may be carry-over from other donors' samples.

Here the CDR3 DNA reads TGTGCCAGCAGCCCCGGGACTAGAAGTAATACGCAGTATTTT. Translating it yields CASSPGTRSNTQYF. This sequence joins TRBV7-2 and TRBJ2-3; TRBD2 agrees at 8 bases. Germline CDR1 and CDR2: SGHTA and FQGNSA. This CDR3 comprises 14 residues. Losses at the gene ends were 5 bases for V and 7 bases for J; bases not matched to a gene: 8.

Written as DNA, the CDR3 is TGTGCCAGCAGCTTATTTACGGGAGGGTTCACAGATACGCAGTATTTT. The encoded protein is CASSLFTGGFTDTQYF. V is TRBV7-9 and J is TRBJ2-3; 8 nucleotides match TRBD2. Per germline, CDR1 SEHNR and CDR2 FQNEAQ (reference sequence). The CDR3 runs 16 residues. After removal of 2 bases from V and 2 bases from J, the junction contained 6 bases not matched to a gene.

This clonotype was seen only a few times. V and J are TRBV7-9 and TRBJ1-5, with unresolved D. Germline V gives CDR1 SEHNR, CDR2 FQNEAQ (reference sequence). The CDR3 runs 15 residues. Deletions cut 5 bases from V and 4 bases from J, with 15 bases between. The CDR3 DNA reads as TGTGCCAGCAGCCCGCCGGCTTCTTCGAATCAGCCCCAGCATTTT. It encodes CASSPPASSNQPQHF. Variable domain in full (rest from reference TRBV7-9 and TRBJ1-5): DTGVSQNPRHKITKRGQNVTFRCDPISEHNRLYWYRQTLGQGPEFLTYFQNEAQLEKSRLLSDRFSAERPKGSFSTLEIQRTEQGDSAMYLCASSPPASSNQPQHFGDGTRLSIL.

The chain employs TRBV5-5 and TRBJ1-1; D is unresolved. Trimming cost V 2 bases and J 4 bases, with 12 bases left between them. Germline V gene sequence: CDR1 SGHKS, CDR2 YYEKEE (reference sequence). There are 14 residues in the CDR3. The CDR3 sequence is CASSFHSTGTEAFF. The CDR3 DNA sequence: TGTGCCAGCAGCTTCCACAGTACGGGCACTGAAGCTTTCTTT. The entire variable domain, with the rest obtained from reference TRBV5-5 and TRBJ1-1, is as follows: DAGVTQSPTHLIKTRGQQVTLRCSPISGHKSVSWYQQVLGQGPQFIFQYYEKEERGRGNFPDRFSARQFPNYSSELNVNALLLGDSALYLCASSFHSTGTEAFFGQGTRLTVV.

The chain couples TRBV28 to TRBJ2-1; D is perhaps TRBD1 or TRBD2 (5 bases each). This CDR3 comprises 13 residues. V lost 6 bases to trimming and J lost 6 bases, with 12 bases between them. Germline loops: CDR1 MDHEN, CDR2 SYDVKM. The CDR3 nucleotides are TGTGCCAGCAGGGCCGGGGCTTTCAATGAGCAGTTCTTC. As protein: CASRAGAFNEQFF.

This clonotype was detected a few times. The chain recombines TRBV7-2 with TRBJ2-3; D gene unclear. Germline V gives CDR1 SGHTA, CDR2 FQGNSA. V was pared by 6 bases and J by 9 bases, with 13 bases between. The CDR3 contains 12 residues. The CDR3 region has the DNA TGTGCCAGCAGTTTTCTAGAGGAGACGCAGTATTTT. Its protein is CASSFLEETQYF.

This clonotype was recorded a few times. V gene TRBV5-1 combines with J gene TRBJ2-1, with 9 bases that match TRBD2. V shed 1 base and J 6 bases; nucleotides not matched to a gene: 8. In germline, CDR1 is SGHRS, CDR2 YFSETQ. The length of the CDR3 is 16 residues. The CDR3 reads CASSLSGSGSSNEQFF. In DNA form, the CDR3 reads TGCGCCAGCAGCTTGTCGGGTAGCGGGAGCAGCAATGAGCAGTTCTTC.

This clonotype was counted between two and nine times. The chain recombines TRBV15 with TRBJ2-7; TRBD2 might be the D (6 bases). In germline, CDR1 is LNHNV, CDR2 YYDKDF (reference sequence). Trimming took off 5 bases at V and 7 bases at J, with 21 bases between the two ends. There are 15 residues in the CDR3. CDR3 in amino acids: CATSPRRAISGEQYF. The CDR3 bases are TGTGCCACCAGCCCACGGAGGGCCATCTCGGGGGAGCAGTACTTC. The full variable domain, rest sourced from reference TRBV15 and TRBJ2-7, is DAMVIQNPRYQVTQFGKPVTLSCSQTLNHNVMYWYQQKSSQAPKLLFHYYDKDFNNEADTPDNFQSRRPNTSFCFLDIRSPGLGDTAMYLCATSPRRAISGEQYFGPGTRLTVT.

The chain is built from TRBV7-2 and TRBJ2-5, with a weak D call TRBD2 (5 bases). With 7 bases removed from V and 4 bases from J, the gap between germline ends came to 13 bases. CDR1 is SGHTA and CDR2 is FQGNSA in the germline V gene. This CDR3 is 13 amino acids long. CDR3 coding DNA: TGTGCCAGCACTACAAGAGGGCCAGAGACCCAGTACTTC. Its protein is CASTTRGPETQYF. Supplemented by reference TRBV7-2 and TRBJ2-5, the full variable domain reads GAGVSQSPSNKVTEKGKDVELRCDPISGHTALYWYRQSLGQGLEFLIYFQGNSAPDKSGLPSDRFSAERTGGSVSTLTIQRTQQEDSAVYLCASTTRGPETQYFGPGTRLLVL.

The gene calls are TRBV20-1 and TRBJ1-4; 11 bases match TRBD1. CDR3 length equals 17 residues. Germline CDR1 reads DFQATT; CDR2 reads SNEGSKA (reference sequence). V was clipped by 2 bases and J by 0 bases; unmatched bases: 5. The CDR3 region is CSARKDRGHPTNEKLFF. CDR3 in DNA: TGCAGTGCTAGAAAGGACAGGGGGCACCCAACTAATGAAAAACTGTTTTTT.

This clonotype has more than one count but fewer than ten. The rearrangement uses TRBV20-1 and TRBJ1-5; no clear D gene. Looked up from germline, CDR1 is DFQATT and CDR2 is SNEGSKA (reference sequence). The CDR3 covers 13 residues. V was clipped by 7 bases and J by 7 bases, with 17 bases between them. The CDR3 region has the DNA TGCAGTGTCAACTCTGAGGTACGGCAGCCCCAGCATTTT. Residues: CSVNSEVRQPQHF.

V and J are TRBV10-3 and TRBJ1-5; no definite D call. Trimming pared 6 bases from V and 0 bases from J, leaving 12 bases between. CDR3 length equals 15 residues. Germline V gene lookup returns CDR1 ENHRY and CDR2 SYGVKD. CDR3 DNA sequence: TGTGCCATCAGCCCCCAACGGGGTAGCAATCAGCCCCAGCATTTT. This encodes CAISPQRGSNQPQHF.

This rearrangement joins TRBV29-1 to TRBJ1-1; D might be TRBD1 (5 bases). V was clipped by 4 bases and J by 4 bases, with 7 bases between them. CDR3 length: 11 amino acids. Germline-derived CDR1 and CDR2 are SQVTM and ANQGSEA. The chain's CDR3 is CSVAGLTEAFF. CDR3 nucleotides: TGCAGCGTTGCGGGGCTCACTGAAGCTTTCTTT.

This sequence joins TRBV5-6 and TRBJ2-3; maybe TRBD2 (6 bases). This CDR3 is built from 16 residues. Germline lookup yields CDR1 SGHDT and CDR2 YYEEEE. With 3 bases removed from V and 1 base from J, the gap between germline ends came to 15 bases. The CDR3 loop is CASSSPGLRGTDTQYF. The CDR3 region has the DNA TGTGCCAGCAGCTCCCCGGGACTCCGGGGCACAGATACGCAGTATTTT.

This sequence joins TRBV5-1 and TRBJ2-7; D assignment may be TRBD1 or TRBD2 (5 bases each). Per germline, CDR1 SGHRS and CDR2 YFSETQ. Trimming removed 4 bases at V and 3 bases at J, with 17 bases between. This CDR3 has 15 residues. The CDR3 sequence: CASSRDDWIHYEQYF. The CDR3 DNA sequence: TGCGCCAGCAGCCGGGACGACTGGATTCACTACGAGCAGTACTTC.

This clonotype was observed many times. The chain links TRBV29-1 to TRBJ2-5; D might be TRBD1 (5 bases). V was trimmed by 7 bases and J by 7 bases, leaving 19 bases between them. The CDR3 has 13 residues. Germline CDR1 reads SQVTM; CDR2 reads ANQGSEA. The CDR3 nucleotides read TGCAGCGCCCTACTAAGCATTCAGGGGACCCAGTACTTC. Its translation: CSALLSIQGTQYF.

The rearrangement links TRBV4-1 to TRBJ2-7; D unclear. V was clipped by 3 bases and J by 1 base, with 4 bases between them. The CDR3 consists of 12 residues. Germline CDR1 reads MGHRA; CDR2 reads YSYEKL. The CDR3 DNA is TGCGCCAGCAGCCAGGGTTCCTACGAGCAGTACTTC. Its translation is CASSQGSYEQYF.

This clonotype was seen a few times. The gene calls are TRBV5-1 and TRBJ2-1; 7 nucleotides match TRBD2. Germline V CDR1 and CDR2: SGHRS, YFSETQ. Germline trimming cut 1 base from V and 7 bases from J; bases unmatched to any gene: 8. The CDR3 sequence is 15 residues long. This chain's CDR3 is CASSLMRGIKNEQFF. As DNA, the CDR3 is TGCGCCAGCAGCTTGATGCGGGGGATCAAGAATGAGCAGTTCTTC.

The chain couples TRBV28 to TRBJ2-7, with 7 bases fitting TRBD2. Per the germline V gene, CDR1 is MDHEN and CDR2 is SYDVKM. The CDR3 has 12 amino acids. The ends lost 5 bases at V and 9 bases at J; junction bases unmatched: 7. DNA of the CDR3: TGTGCCAGCAGTCCCCCGGGAGGCGCGCAGTACTTC. Its protein product is CASSPPGGAQYF.

The rearrangement uses TRBV29-1 and TRBJ1-1; D call uncertain. This CDR3 is built from 12 residues. From germline, CDR1 is SQVTM and CDR2 ANQGSEA. V was cut by 7 bases and J by 0 bases, with 9 bases left in between. This CDR3 reads CSAKWMNTEAFF. In DNA, the CDR3 is TGCAGCGCCAAGTGGATGAACACTGAAGCTTTCTTT.